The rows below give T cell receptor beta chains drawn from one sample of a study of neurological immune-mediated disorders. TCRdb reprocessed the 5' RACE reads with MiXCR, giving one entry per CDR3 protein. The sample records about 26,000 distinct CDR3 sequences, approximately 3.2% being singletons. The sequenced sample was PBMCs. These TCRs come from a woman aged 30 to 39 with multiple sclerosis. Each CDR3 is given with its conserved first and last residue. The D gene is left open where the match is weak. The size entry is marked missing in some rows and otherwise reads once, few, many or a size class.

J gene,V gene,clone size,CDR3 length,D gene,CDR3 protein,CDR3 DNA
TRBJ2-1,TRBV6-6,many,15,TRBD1,CATLRTGSSYNEQFF,TGTGCCACCCTACGGACAGGGAGCTCCTACAATGAGCAGTTCTTC
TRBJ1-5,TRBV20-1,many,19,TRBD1,CSARMQGPGRQGVNQPQHF,TGCAGTGCCAGAATGCAGGGACCCGGCCGGCAGGGGGTCAATCAGCCCCAGCATTTT
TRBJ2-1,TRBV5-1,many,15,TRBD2,CASRILAAGDNEQFF,TGCGCCAGCAGAATACTAGCGGCAGGGGACAATGAGCAGTTCTTC
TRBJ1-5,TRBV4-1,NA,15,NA,CASSPVGGVHQPQNF,TGCGCCAGCAGCCCGGTCGGGGGGGTCCATCAGCCCCAGAATTTT
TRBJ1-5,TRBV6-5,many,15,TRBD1,CASTNDRGGGQPQHF,TGTGCCAGCACCAATGACAGGGGAGGGGGTCAGCCCCAGCATTTT
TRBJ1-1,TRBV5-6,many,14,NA,CASSPLRGNTEAFF,TGTGCCAGCAGTCCTCTTCGGGGAAACACTGAAGCTTTCTTT
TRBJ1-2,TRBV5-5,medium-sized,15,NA,CASSPSTWGLGGYTF,TGTGCCAGCAGCCCATCGACATGGGGGCTGGGTGGCTACACCTTC
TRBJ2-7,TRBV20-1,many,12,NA,CSAERASYEQYF,TGCAGTGCGGAGCGGGCCTCCTACGAGCAGTACTTC
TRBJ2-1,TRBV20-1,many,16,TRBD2,CSARGFVAGTGNEQFF,TGCAGTGCTAGAGGTTTTGTAGCGGGGACGGGCAATGAGCAGTTCTTC
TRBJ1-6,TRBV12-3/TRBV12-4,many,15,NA,CASRGDPKDNSPLHF,TGTGCCAGCAGGGGGGATCCGAAAGATAATTCACCCCTCCACTTT
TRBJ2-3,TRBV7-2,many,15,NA,CASSLALGSTDTQYF,TGTGCCAGCAGCTTAGCTCTTGGGAGCACAGATACGCAGTATTTT
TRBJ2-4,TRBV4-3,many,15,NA,CASSQRATAKNIQYF,TGCGCCAGCAGCCAAAGGGCAACGGCCAAAAACATTCAGTACTTC
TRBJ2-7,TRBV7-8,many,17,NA,CASSPEGFLPNSYEQYF,TGTGCCAGCAGCCCGGAGGGGTTCCTGCCAAATTCCTACGAGCAGTACTTC
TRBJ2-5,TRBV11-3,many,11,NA,CASSTVETQYF,TGTGCCAGCAGCACCGTAGAGACCCAGTACTTC
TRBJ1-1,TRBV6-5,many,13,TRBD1,CASRTGNVVEAFF,TGTGCCAGCAGGACAGGGAATGTCGTTGAAGCTTTCTTT
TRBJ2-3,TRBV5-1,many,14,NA,CASSSGRITDTQYF,TGCGCCAGCAGCTCGGGGCGGATCACAGATACGCAGTATTTT
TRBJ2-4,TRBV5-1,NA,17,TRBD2,CASSLYGEGRYRDIQYF,TGCGCCAGCAGCCTCTACGGGGAGGGCCGATATCGGGACATTCAGTACTTC
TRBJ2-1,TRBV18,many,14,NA,CASSPSTYYNEQFF,TGTGCCAGCTCACCCAGCACTTATTACAATGAGCAGTTCTTC
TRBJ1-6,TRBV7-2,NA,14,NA,CASSLRTAYSPLNF,TGTGCCAGCAGCTTACGGACAGCATATTCACCCCTCAACTTT
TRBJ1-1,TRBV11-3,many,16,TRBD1,CASSSRDRGRVTEAFF,TGTGCCAGCAGCTCGCGGGACAGGGGGCGAGTGACTGAAGCTTTCTTT
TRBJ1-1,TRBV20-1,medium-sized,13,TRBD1,CSGKQGGNTEAFF,TGCAGTGGCAAACAGGGGGGGAACACTGAAGCTTTCTTT
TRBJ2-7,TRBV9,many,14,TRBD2,CASSVAMGGYEQYF,TGTGCCAGCAGCGTAGCTATGGGGGGGTACGAGCAGTACTTC
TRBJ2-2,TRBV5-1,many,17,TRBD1,CASSAGQGVVGTGELFF,TGCGCCAGCAGCGCCGGACAGGGTGTGGTGGGCACCGGGGAGCTGTTTTTT
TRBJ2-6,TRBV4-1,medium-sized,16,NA,CASSQEPFSGANVLTF,TGCGCCAGCAGCCAAGAACCCTTCTCTGGGGCCAACGTCCTGACTTTC
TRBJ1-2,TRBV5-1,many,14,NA,CASSLVQGSYGYTF,TGCGCCAGCAGCTTGGTACAGGGCTCCTATGGCTACACCTTC
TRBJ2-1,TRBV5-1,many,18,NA,CASSFKLGEWASYNEQFF,TGCGCCAGCAGCTTTAAATTAGGGGAGTGGGCTTCCTACAATGAGCAGTTCTTC
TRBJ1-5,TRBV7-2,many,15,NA,CASSLYRESNQPQHF,TGTGCCAGCAGCTTATACAGGGAGAGCAATCAGCCCCAGCATTTT
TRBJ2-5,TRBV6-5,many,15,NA,CASSSFVEEQETQYF,TGTGCCAGCAGTAGTTTCGTTGAGGAGCAAGAGACCCAGTACTTC
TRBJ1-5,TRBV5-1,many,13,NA,CASSLDTNQPQHF,TGCGCCAGCAGCTTGGACACAAATCAGCCCCAGCATTTT
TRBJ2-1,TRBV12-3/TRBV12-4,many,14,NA,CASSLRAYDNEQFF,TGTGCCAGCAGTTTGAGAGCCTACGACAATGAGCAGTTCTTC
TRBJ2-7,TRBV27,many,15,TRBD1,CASSLKGGPLYEQYF,TGTGCCAGCAGTTTAAAAGGGGGCCCCCTCTACGAGCAGTACTTC
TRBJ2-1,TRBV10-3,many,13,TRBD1,CAISGTGDNEQFF,TGTGCCATCAGTGGGACAGGGGACAATGAGCAGTTCTTC
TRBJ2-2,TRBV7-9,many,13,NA,CASSLAYTGELFF,TGTGCCAGCAGCTTAGCCTACACCGGGGAGCTGTTTTTT
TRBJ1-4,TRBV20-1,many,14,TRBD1,CSAPNRGVGEKLFF,TGCAGTGCTCCAAACAGGGGGGTCGGTGAAAAACTGTTTTTT
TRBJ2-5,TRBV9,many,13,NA,CASSVRGEETQYF,TGTGCCAGCAGCGTAAGGGGGGAAGAGACCCAGTACTTC
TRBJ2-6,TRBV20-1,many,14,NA,CSASGGSGANVLTF,TGCAGTGCTAGTGGGGGGTCTGGGGCCAACGTCCTGACTTTC
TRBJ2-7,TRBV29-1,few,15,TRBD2,CSVAILAGGPQEQYF,TGCAGCGTTGCAATACTAGCGGGAGGCCCCCAAGAGCAGTACTTC
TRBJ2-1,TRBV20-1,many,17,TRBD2,CSARVTSGLRSYNEQFF,TGCAGTGCTAGAGTTACTAGCGGGTTGCGCTCCTACAATGAGCAGTTCTTC
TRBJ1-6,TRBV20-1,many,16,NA,CSARDRNTRWNSPLHF,TGCAGTGCTAGAGATCGTAACACTCGGTGGAATTCACCCCTCCACTTT
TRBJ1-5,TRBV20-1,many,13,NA,CSAREVVNQPQHF,TGCAGTGCTAGAGAGGTGGTAAATCAGCCCCAGCATTTT
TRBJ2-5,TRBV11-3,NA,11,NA,CASRQAGTQYF,TGTGCCAGCCGCCAAGCCGGGACCCAGTACTTC
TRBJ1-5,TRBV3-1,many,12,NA,CASSPAGQPQNF,TGTGCCAGCAGCCCCGCTGGGCAGCCCCAGAATTTT
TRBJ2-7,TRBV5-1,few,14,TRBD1,CASSLGRGSYEQYF,TGCGCCAGCAGCTTGGGCAGGGGGAGCTACGAGCAGTACTTC
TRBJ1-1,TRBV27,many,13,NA,CASSFRSRQEAFF,TGTGCCAGCAGTTTTCGGTCAAGACAAGAAGCTTTCTTT